This entry lists 10 T cell receptor beta chains sequenced from one sample in a study of blood T cells in healthy people across ages. Then a second PCR, running roughly 7 to 11 cycles, was carried out with a sample-barcoded 5' primer and a J-beta primer mix. In TCRdb, the 5' RACE reads were re-called with MiXCR into one record per CDR3 protein. The sample carries roughly 1,700,000 distinct CDR3 sequences, approximately 28% recorded once. Source material: blood. These receptors all stem from a woman in her thirties in good health.

The chain carries TRBV20-1 and TRBJ1-5, with D possibly matching TRBD1 (5 bases). The germline CDR1 and CDR2 sequences are DFQATT and SNEGSKA (reference sequence). The CDR3 has 13 residues. CDR3 region: CSTGRVNNQPQHF. The CDR3 nucleotides are TGCTCGACGGGACGAGTTAACAATCAGCCCCAGCATTTT.

This clonotype was seen only a few times. J is TRBJ2-1 and V is TRBV6-2 or TRBV6-3; D call uncertain. The ends were cut back, 8 bases at V and 10 bases at J, with 12 bases in the middle. Looked up from germline, CDR1 is MNHEY and CDR2 is SVGEGT. There are 11 residues in the CDR3. In DNA, the CDR3 is TGTGCCAGCCGGAACCCTGAGGAGCAGTTCTTC. Translated, it gives CASRNPEEQFF.

This clonotype occurred many times. The chain has TRBV4-1 and TRBJ2-7, with D hard to call. CDR1 and CDR2 (germline): MGHRA, YSYEKL. V was trimmed by 0 bases and J by 4 bases, leaving 16 bases between them. This CDR3 is built from 16 residues. CDR3 coding DNA: TGCGCCAGCAGCCAAGATTGGGCCTCCGGTCCTTACGAGCAGTACTTC. This gives the protein CASSQDWASGPYEQYF.

This sequence joins TRBV29-1 and TRBJ2-3; perhaps TRBD2 as D (5 bases). Trimming took off 3 bases at V and 14 bases at J, with 21 bases between the two ends. The germline gives CDR1 SQVTM, CDR2 ANQGSEA. The CDR3 is 13 residues long. CDR3 residues: CSVERVPPGFLYF. The DNA for the CDR3 is TGCAGCGTTGAGAGGGTCCCCCCGGGGTTTTTGTATTTT.

The genes are TRBV6-2 or TRBV6-3 and TRBJ2-1; TRBD1 or TRBD2 may be the D gene (5 bases each). Trimming pared 2 bases from V and 10 bases from J, leaving 12 bases between. The CDR3 extends over 13 amino acids. Per germline, CDR1 MNHEY and CDR2 SVGEGT. The CDR3 DNA reads TGTGCCAGCAGTTACGGGTCGGGACGCGAGCAGTTCTTC. Translated: CASSYGSGREQFF.

The chain employs TRBV9 and TRBJ2-1, with D hard to call. With 0 bases removed from V and 10 bases from J, the gap between germline ends came to 17 bases. The CDR3 contains 15 residues. The germline gives CDR1 SGDLS, CDR2 YYNGEE. The DNA of the CDR3 is TGTGCCAGCAGCGTAGATTACAGTCTTCCCTACGAGCAGTTCTTC. It is translated as CASSVDYSLPYEQFF. The entire variable domain, with the rest obtained from reference TRBV9 and TRBJ2-1, is as follows: DSGVTQTPKHLITATGQRVTLRCSPRSGDLSVYWYQQSLDQGLQFLIQYYNGEERAKGNILERFSAQQFPDLHSELNLSSLELGDSALYFCASSVDYSLPYEQFFGPGTRLTVL.

Note on this clonotype: A much larger clone lies one base from this, so it may be a read error. This chain joins TRBV6-5 and TRBJ1-2; 7 bases match TRBD1. The CDR3 contains 14 residues. In germline, CDR1 is MNHEY, CDR2 SVGAGI. The CDR3 coding sequence is TGTGCCGGCAGTTACTTTCCGCGACAGGGAGGCTACACCTTC. Its translation is CAGSYFPRQGGYTF.

This clonotype was found many times. CDR3 sequence: CASSLVEGTLSYEQYF. The CDR3, as DNA: TGTGCCAGCAGCTTAGTTGAGGGCACCCTCTCCTACGAGCAGTACTTC. This chain links TRBV7-2 with TRBJ2-7; weak D call: TRBD2 (5 bases). This CDR3 has 16 residues. Per the germline V gene, CDR1 is SGHTA and CDR2 is FQGNSA. V lost 1 base and J 0 bases, leaving 13 bases between the germline ends.

This rearrangement joins TRBV28 to TRBJ2-7; D not resolved. There are 11 residues in the CDR3. From germline, CDR1 is MDHEN and CDR2 SYDVKM. Trimming shortened V by 7 bases and J by 5 bases, and 9 bases separated the two germline ends. CDR3 sequence (DNA): TGTGCCAGCACGGATTTTCACGAGCAGTACTTC. As protein: CASTDFHEQYF.

In this sample, this clonotype turned up a few times. The chain has TRBV20-1 and TRBJ2-3; tentative D call: TRBD2 (6 bases). Germline-derived CDR1 and CDR2 are DFQATT and SNEGSKA (reference sequence). The germline V and J ends were trimmed by 0 bases and 0 bases, with 13 bases remaining between them. The CDR3 has 16 amino acids. The CDR3 DNA is TGCAGTGCTAGAGAGCGGGGCAGGGAGAGCACAGATACGCAGTATTTT. Translated, it gives CSARERGRESTDTQYF.